This entry concerns a single TCR beta chain. Antigen: not known. The protocol was immunoSEQ multiplex PCR, while the TCRdb copy is restricted to in-frame clones and leaves out a portion. Here the sample spans about 110,000 clones, 90% being singletons. This record belongs to a study of Tregs in tolerant kidney transplant recipients. The CDR3 covers 15 residues. After removal of 5 bases from V and 2 bases from J, the junction contained 4 bases not matched to a gene. Germline V gene lookup returns CDR1 MNHNY and CDR2 SVGAGI (reference sequence). Unstimulated regulatory T cells (CD4+CD25+CD127-), CD4+CD25- non-regulatory cells, CD4 and CD8 cells were FACS-sorted from thawed PBMCs. General study points: Nucleotide sequences could not be compared across some patients' samples due to primer changes.

The origin of this receptor is a human donor who received a combined kidney and bone marrow transplant. The sequencing used CD4+ T cells from blood, collected before the transplant. This chain connects TRBV6-6 to TRBJ2-1, with TRBD1 identical over 9 bases. CDR3 nucleotides: TGTGCCAGCAGTAAGGGACAGGGACCCTACAATGAGCAGTTCTTC. Translated: CASSKGQGPYNEQFF.